Each of the 29 T cell receptor beta chains below was sequenced from the same sample in a study of T cell responses to AZD1222 COVID-19 vaccine. Data came from immunoSEQ multiplex PCR; TCRdb stores just in-frame clones and leaves some out. The sample holds about 150,000 clones, about nine tenths seen once. The sample in question was peripheral blood, obtained on day 0 of MenACWY control vaccination. The receptors shown here come from an adult in good health.

CDR3 protein: CASSLGTENTIYF. The CDR3 region has the DNA TGCGCCAGCAGCTTGGGGACCGAAAACACCATATATTTT. The V call is TRBV5-1, the J call TRBJ1-3; D is unclear. The CDR3 runs 13 residues. Trimming shortened V by 0 bases and J by 6 bases, and 7 bases separated the two germline ends. Looked up from germline, CDR1 is SGHRS and CDR2 is YFSETQ.

The rearrangement joins TRBV29-1 to TRBJ2-1; D is possibly TRBD2 (5 bases). The V end was cut by 4 bases, the J end by 0 bases, with 10 bases between. The V gene's germline CDR1 is SQVTM and CDR2 ANQGSEA. This CDR3 is built from 14 residues. The CDR3, as DNA: TGCAGCGTTGTAGGAGGCCGCTCCTACAATGAGCAGTTCTTC. Translated: CSVVGGRSYNEQFF.

In this sample, this clone turned up a few times. V and J are TRBV19 and TRBJ1-5; D is possibly TRBD1 (6 bases). This CDR3 region has 16 residues. CDR1 and CDR2 from the germline V gene are LNHDA and SQIVND (reference sequence). Deletions cut 5 bases from V and 6 bases from J, with 20 bases between. CDR3 DNA sequence: TGTGCCAGTAGTCCGGACAGACCGATGAACCGTCAGCCCCAGCATTTT. Residues: CASSPDRPMNRQPQHF.

The rearrangement joins TRBV5-1 to TRBJ1-1; no reliable D call. Germline CDR1 is SGHRS and CDR2 is YFSETQ. The CDR3 covers 15 residues. Trimming removed 0 bases from V and 1 base from J, with 10 bases in between. The CDR3 bases are TGCGCCAGCAGCTTGGGTAGGCAGGCGAACACTGAAGCTTTCTTT. The encoded protein is CASSLGRQANTEAFF. The entire variable domain, with the rest obtained from reference TRBV5-1 and TRBJ1-1, is as follows: KAGVTQTPRYLIKTRGQQVTLSCSPISGHRSVSWYQQTPGQGLQFLFEYFSETQRNKGNFPGRFSGRQFSNSRSEMNVSTLELGDSALYLCASSLGRQANTEAFFGQGTRLTVV.

This chain links TRBV19 with TRBJ2-7, with D possibly matching TRBD1 (5 bases). The CDR3 sequence is 12 residues long. The V and J ends lost 2 bases and 4 bases respectively, with 6 bases between them. Germline CDR1 is LNHDA and CDR2 is SQIVND (reference sequence). The CDR3 bases are TGTGCCAGTAGTATACAGGGTTACGAGCAGTACTTC. Translating gives CASSIQGYEQYF.

V is TRBV18 and J is TRBJ1-2; D unresolved. Germline V lookup: CDR1 KGHSH, CDR2 LQKENI. Trimming removed 3 bases from V and 8 bases from J, with 19 bases in between. This CDR3 spans 15 amino acids. The CDR3: CASSPLLGGSEGYTF. The CDR3 DNA sequence: TGTGCCAGCTCACCTCTCCTGGGCGGGTCTGAAGGCTACACCTTC.

The chain has TRBV6-6 and TRBJ1-2, with D possibly matching TRBD1 (5 bases). The germline CDR1 and CDR2 sequences are MNHNY and SVGAGI (reference sequence). The ends were cut back, 6 bases at V and 13 bases at J, with 18 bases in the middle. The CDR3 runs 12 residues. The CDR3 protein is CASSLYGAGGTF. The CDR3 nucleotides are TGTGCCAGCAGCTTATACGGGGCCGGAGGCACCTTC.

V gene TRBV18 combines with J gene TRBJ2-2, with TRBD2 matching 11 bases. This CDR3 spans 18 amino acids. The V gene end was trimmed by 1 base and the J gene end by 0 bases; junction bases not matched to a gene: 4. The germline V gene encodes CDR1 KGHSH and CDR2 LQKENI. CDR3 nucleotides: TGTGCCAGCTCACCACGGCTAGCGGGAGGACCGAACACCGGGGAGCTGTTTTTT. It translates to CASSPRLAGGPNTGELFF.

The chain combines TRBV14 with TRBJ1-1; unclear D gene. There are 13 residues in the CDR3. V was pared by 3 bases and J by 4 bases, with 9 bases between. CDR1 is SGHDN and CDR2 is FVKESK in the germline V gene. The DNA for the CDR3 is TGTGCCAGCAGCCATTCAGCAAGCACTGAAGCTTTCTTT. It codes for CASSHSASTEAFF.

V usage is TRBV6-5 and J usage is TRBJ2-7; 7 bases fit TRBD1. This CDR3 region has 14 residues. Per germline, CDR1 MNHEY and CDR2 SVGAGI. The V and J ends lost 6 bases and 4 bases, in that order; junction bases with no gene match: 9. CDR3 coding DNA: TGTGCCAGCAGATTCCGGGACAGAAAATACGAGCAGTACTTC. This gives the protein CASRFRDRKYEQYF.

This chain links TRBV28 with TRBJ1-2, with 7 bases that match TRBD1. Trimming at V came to 7 bases and at J to 4 bases, leaving 12 bases not matched to a gene. There are 15 residues in the CDR3. Germline CDR1 and CDR2: MDHEN and SYDVKM. DNA of the CDR3: TGTGCCAGCAAGGTCGGCCCGGGACAGAGCTATGGCTACACCTTC. Translated, it gives CASKVGPGQSYGYTF.

The CDR3 bases are TGTGCCAGCTCACCAGCTCAGGGCTACACCTTC. This translates into CASSPAQGYTF. This chain joins TRBV18 and TRBJ1-2; no reliable D call. Trimming shortened V by 2 bases and J by 8 bases, and 6 bases separated the two germline ends. The V gene's germline CDR1 is KGHSH and CDR2 LQKENI. The CDR3 runs to 11 residues.

This chain links TRBV24-1 with TRBJ2-2; 7 bases map to TRBD2. The CDR3 runs to 15 residues. Germline loops: CDR1 KGHDR, CDR2 SFDVKD. The junction had 5 bases not matched to a gene; V was cut back by 3 bases and J by 5 bases. The CDR3 DNA sequence: TGTGCCACCAGTGATGGGGGGGGATGGACCGGGGAGCTGTTTTTT. This codes for CATSDGGGWTGELFF.

The chain carries TRBV9 and TRBJ2-1; D may be TRBD2 (5 bases). The CDR3 loop spans 12 amino acids. V gave up 1 base and J gave up 9 bases, with 8 bases separating them. In germline, CDR1 is SGDLS, CDR2 YYNGEE. The chain's CDR3 is CASSVTSGEQFF. CDR3 in DNA: TGTGCCAGCAGCGTAACAAGCGGTGAGCAGTTCTTC.

The rearrangement joins TRBV4-2 to TRBJ2-2; 8 nucleotides line up with TRBD1. Germline assignment: CDR1 LGHNA and CDR2 YNFKEQ. Trimming cost V 4 bases and J 5 bases; bases outside gene matches: 12. The CDR3 covers 17 residues. The CDR3 protein is CASSPLPPWTGTGELFF. CDR3 in DNA: TGTGCCAGCAGCCCCCTACCACCGTGGACAGGGACCGGGGAGCTGTTTTTT.

V usage is TRBV20-1 and J usage is TRBJ2-2, with D unclear. Germline V gene sequence: CDR1 DFQATT, CDR2 SNEGSKA (reference sequence). The CDR3 sequence is 13 residues long. V dropped 3 bases and J dropped 6 bases, with 11 bases sitting between them. For the CDR3, the DNA is TGCAGTGCTAGTAGAGGCGCGGCCGGGGAGCTGTTTTTT. Translated: CSASRGAAGELFF.

CDR3 region: CASSPGHFNYGYTF. In DNA, the CDR3 is TGTGCCAGCAGCCCTGGACACTTCAACTATGGCTACACCTTC. The chain employs TRBV7-2 and TRBJ1-2; weak D call: TRBD1 (5 bases). V was trimmed by 5 bases and J by 2 bases, leaving 12 bases between them. Looked up from germline, CDR1 is SGHTA and CDR2 is FQGNSA. The CDR3 covers 14 residues.

This clone was detected only once. V and J are TRBV7-8 and TRBJ2-1; 7 nucleotides align to TRBD2. With 0 bases clipped from V and 13 bases from J, the junction kept 6 bases outside the gene matches. The CDR3 sequence is 13 residues long. In germline, CDR1 is SGHVS, CDR2 FQNEAQ. Here the CDR3 DNA reads TGTGCCAGCAGCTTAGCGCGGGGGATGGGACAGTTCTTC. Protein: CASSLARGMGQFF.

This clone was seen a single time. The genes are TRBV10-3 and TRBJ1-2; D might be TRBD1 (5 bases). This CDR3 spans 12 amino acids. Germline V gene lookup returns CDR1 ENHRY and CDR2 SYGVKD. Trimming removed 7 bases from V and 2 bases from J, with 8 bases in between. The CDR3, as DNA: TGTGCCATCACCGGGGACAACTATGGCTACACCTTC. It encodes CAITGDNYGYTF.

This clone appeared once. The V and J genes are TRBV3-1 (or the pseudogene TRBV3-2) and TRBJ1-2, with TRBD1 matching 10 bases. V trimming: 2 bases; J trimming: 2 bases; junction bases outside the gene matches: 8. From germline, CDR1 is LGHDT and CDR2 YNNKEL (reference sequence). The CDR3 runs to 17 residues. CDR3 region: CASSQRDRGPANYGYTF. DNA of the CDR3: TGTGCCAGCAGCCAAAGGGACAGGGGCCCTGCCAACTATGGCTACACCTTC.

The chain carries TRBV7-2 and TRBJ1-2; D perhaps matches TRBD1 (6 bases). The CDR3 contains 15 residues. Trimming removed 1 base at V and 4 bases at J, with 13 bases between. Germline V gene sequence: CDR1 SGHTA, CDR2 FQGNSA. The CDR3 nucleotides read TGTGCCAGCAGCTTAGTAGCGTCAGGGGCCTATGGCTACACCTTC. It is translated as CASSLVASGAYGYTF.

V is TRBV21-1 and J is TRBJ1-2; TRBD1 reflects the table's D call only, with no check against the DNA. TRBV21-1 is a recognized pseudogene. CDR3 length: 16 residues. The CDR3 nucleotides are TGTGCCAGCAGCACCGCAAAAGCGAAGGGGTTCTATGGCTACACCTTC. This gives the protein CASSTAKAKGFYGYTF.

The gene calls are TRBV28 and TRBJ1-5, with 7 bases matching TRBD1. CDR1 is MDHEN and CDR2 is SYDVKM in the germline V gene. The CDR3 is 18 amino acids. V lost 5 bases, J lost 0 bases, and 13 bases stayed unmatched. The CDR3 DNA follows: TGTGCCAGCAGTCCCCTACGGGGCAGGGGGTATAGCAATCAGCCCCAGCATTTT. It is translated as CASSPLRGRGYSNQPQHF.

The chain carries TRBV29-1 and TRBJ2-5, with 8 bases that match TRBD2. The CDR3 sequence is 13 residues long. Trimming cost V 5 bases and J 2 bases; bases outside gene matches: 4. Germline V CDR1 and CDR2: SQVTM, ANQGSEA. The CDR3 bases are TGCAGCGTTCGGGGGGGCCAACAAGAGACCCAGTACTTC. Its translation is CSVRGGQQETQYF. Using reference TRBV29-1 and TRBJ2-5 for the parts outside the CDR3, the full variable domain is SAVISQKPSRDICQRGTSLTIQCQVDSQVTMMFWYRQQPGQSLTLIATANQGSEATYESGFVIDKFPISRPNLTFSTLTVSNMSPEDSSIYLCSVRGGQQETQYFGPGTRLLVL.

The chain couples TRBV30 to TRBJ1-1; D not resolved. There are 12 residues in the CDR3. Per germline, CDR1 GTSNPN and CDR2 SVGIG (reference sequence). Trimming pared 8 bases from V and 5 bases from J, leaving 15 bases between. The CDR3 DNA reads TGTGCCGCTAGCGGGGTACGGACTGAAGCTTTCTTT. Encoded protein: CAASGVRTEAFF. Full variable domain (missing parts from reference TRBV30 and TRBJ1-1): SQTIHQWPATLVQPVGSPLSLECTVEGTSNPNLYWYRQAAGRGLQLLFYSVGIGQISSEVPQNLSASRPQDRQFILSSKKLLLSDSGFYLCAASGVRTEAFFGQGTRLTVV.

The gene calls are TRBV6-6 and TRBJ2-7; 13 positions agree with TRBD2. The ends lost 4 bases at V and 3 bases at J; junction bases unmatched: 3. The CDR3 sequence is 15 residues long. Germline V gene sequence: CDR1 MNHNY, CDR2 SVGAGI (reference sequence). Here the CDR3 DNA reads TGTGCCAGCAGTTCCGGGACTAGCGGGGACTACGAGCAGTACTTC. Encoded protein: CASSSGTSGDYEQYF.

The chain is built from TRBV19 and TRBJ2-2; D is ambiguous. Between the trimmed V and J ends, which lost 8 bases and 1 base, there was a span of 11 bases. Germline-derived CDR1 and CDR2 are LNHDA and SQIVND (reference sequence). The CDR3 extends over 14 amino acids. The CDR3 nucleotides are TGTGCCAGTCAAAAGTACGTGAACACCGGGGAGCTGTTTTTT. This encodes CASQKYVNTGELFF.

The rearrangement uses TRBV10-3 and TRBJ1-1; possibly TRBD1 for D (6 bases). V gave up 8 bases and J gave up 11 bases, with 15 bases separating them. The CDR3 covers 11 residues. Germline loops: CDR1 ENHRY, CDR2 SYGVKD. The chain's CDR3 is CAIRGAGDAFF. CDR3 sequence (DNA): TGTGCCATCCGGGGGGCGGGGGATGCTTTCTTT.

This chain connects TRBV6-5 to TRBJ1-2; TRBD1 matches at 7 bases. V dropped 5 bases and J dropped 8; count of bases not matched to a gene: 11. The CDR3 contains 14 residues. Germline V CDR1 and CDR2: MNHEY, SVGAGI. In nucleotides, the CDR3 is TGTGCCAGCAGTAACGGGGCGACAGGGTGGGGCTACACCTTC. This sequence encodes CASSNGATGWGYTF.